This entry lists 24 T cell receptor beta chains sequenced from one sample in a study of T cells after yellow fever vaccination. TCRdb reprocessed the 5' RACE reads via MiXCR and lists one record per CDR3 protein. The sample has some 150,000 distinct CDR3 sequences, approximately 9.9% seen once; the top ten hold 36%. Here the sequenced sample was CD8+ T cells sorted from PBMCs, taken 15 days after the yellow fever booster vaccination. All receptors come from a man between 18 and 29 years old who received the YFV17D yellow fever vaccine.

In this sample, this clonotype turned up a few times. V usage is TRBV28 and J usage is TRBJ2-7; TRBD2 agrees at 9 bases. This CDR3 is 15 amino acids long. Trimming took 5 bases from V and 7 from J; bases not matched to a gene: 12. Germline V lookup: CDR1 MDHEN, CDR2 SYDVKM. The CDR3 DNA follows: TGTGCCAGCAGTCCCCTCAAGCGGGGGGCCCGGGAGCAGTACGTC. Translating gives CASSPLKRGAREQYV.

CDR3 sequence (DNA): TGTGCCAGCAGGGGGACCAGGACCCAGTACTTC. It is translated as CASRGTRTQYF. The chain combines TRBV27 with TRBJ2-5; D might be TRBD1 or TRBD2, each matching 5 bases. This CDR3 spans 11 amino acids. The germline CDR1 and CDR2 sequences are MNHEY and SMNVEV (reference sequence). Trimming shortened V by 6 bases and J by 7 bases, and 9 bases separated the two germline ends.

The chain's CDR3 is CASNPRVGDTDTQYF. Here the CDR3 DNA reads TGCGCCAGCAACCCCCGAGTGGGAGACACAGATACGCAGTATTTT. The genes are TRBV5-1 and TRBJ2-3; D perhaps matches TRBD2 (5 bases). Looked up from germline, CDR1 is SGHRS and CDR2 is YFSETQ. Deletions cut 6 bases from V and 2 bases from J, with 16 bases between. The CDR3 consists of 15 residues. Drawing the rest from reference TRBV5-1 and TRBJ2-3, the complete variable domain is KAGVTQTPRYLIKTRGQQVTLSCSPISGHRSVSWYQQTPGQGLQFLFEYFSETQRNKGNFPGRFSGRQFSNSRSEMNVSTLELGDSALYLCASNPRVGDTDTQYFGPGTRLTVL.

This clonotype showed up just a few times. V gene TRBV10-2 combines with J gene TRBJ2-3, with 11 bases matching TRBD2. J was trimmed by 0 bases and V by 6 bases; bases with no gene match: 8. The CDR3 runs to 17 residues. Germline CDR1 WSHSY, CDR2 SAAADI. Here the CDR3 reads CASRKGLAAASTDTQYF. CDR3 coding DNA: TGCGCCAGCAGGAAGGGACTAGCGGCCGCTAGCACAGATACGCAGTATTTT.

The chain couples TRBV19 to TRBJ2-1; TRBD2 matches 13 bases. This CDR3 is 17 amino acids long. Unmatched junction bases numbered 8, after V lost 5 bases and J lost 4 bases. From germline, CDR1 is LNHDA and CDR2 SQIVND (reference sequence). The CDR3, as DNA: TGTGCCAGTAGTGACCGGGGACTAGCGGGGACGTACAATGAGCAGTTCTTC. Translation: CASSDRGLAGTYNEQFF.

This clonotype was seen a few times. V usage is TRBV9 and J usage is TRBJ2-3; weak D call: TRBD1 (6 bases). V was cut by 4 bases and J by 5 bases, with 23 bases left in between. Germline assignment: CDR1 SGDLS and CDR2 YYNGEE. The CDR3 spans 17 residues. CDR3 protein: CASSNNPTAGEIDTQYF. The CDR3 nucleotides read TGTGCCAGCAGCAATAACCCTACGGCAGGGGAGATAGATACGCAGTATTTT.

This chain connects TRBV24-1 to TRBJ2-3, with unresolved D. Trimming cost V 0 bases and J 6 bases, with 6 bases left between them. The length of the CDR3 is 13 residues. Germline values: CDR1 KGHDR, CDR2 SFDVKD. In nucleotides, the CDR3 is TGTGCCACCAGTGATTTGCAAACGGATACGCAGTATTTT. Its protein product is CATSDLQTDTQYF.

V and J are TRBV6-5 and TRBJ1-2; tentative D call: TRBD1 (6 bases). CDR1 and CDR2 from the germline V gene are MNHEY and SVGAGI. CDR3 length: 14 amino acids. Trimming took 6 bases from V and 3 from J, leaving 14 bases between them. The CDR3 here is CASSSRGRDYGYTF. The CDR3 region has the DNA TGTGCCAGCAGCAGCAGGGGTCGTGACTATGGCTACACCTTC.

This clonotype was found a few times. This chain uses TRBV29-1 with TRBJ1-2, with D possibly TRBD1 on 5 matching bases. Germline CDR1 reads SQVTM; CDR2 reads ANQGSEA. The CDR3 is made up of 15 amino acids. V was trimmed by 7 bases and J by 0 bases, leaving 18 bases between them. CDR3 nucleotides: TGCAGCGCCCACCACGCGGGGGGGGCTAACTATGGCTACACCTTC. It codes for CSAHHAGGANYGYTF.

This chain links TRBV3-1 with TRBJ1-2, with no clear D. Deletions cut 0 bases from V and 1 base from J, with 6 bases between. The CDR3 totals 14 residues. Germline values: CDR1 LGHDT, CDR2 YNNKEL (reference sequence). CDR3 sequence: CASSQDPLNYGYTF. CDR3 DNA: TGTGCCAGCAGCCAAGATCCGCTTAACTATGGCTACACCTTC.

V gene TRBV4-1 combines with J gene TRBJ1-5; possibly TRBD1 for D (6 bases). From germline, CDR1 is MGHRA and CDR2 YSYEKL. Trimming shortened V by 0 bases and J by 2 bases, and 11 bases separated the two germline ends. The CDR3 is 16 amino acids. The CDR3 sequence is CASSQEFRGGNQPQHF. The CDR3 region has the DNA TGCGCCAGCAGCCAAGAGTTCAGGGGCGGCAATCAGCCCCAGCATTTT.

This clonotype showed up just a few times. The chain carries TRBV27 and TRBJ2-2; D call uncertain. V gave up 6 bases and J gave up 5 bases, with 10 bases separating them. Germline CDR1 MNHEY, CDR2 SMNVEV (reference sequence). The CDR3 has 13 residues. The CDR3 nucleotides are TGTGCCAGCAGCCATCCAACTACCGGGGAGCTGTTTTTT. Residues: CASSHPTTGELFF.

The CDR3 sequence: CASSSGGAVRGTDTQYF. The CDR3 DNA sequence: TGTGCCAGCAGCTCGGGAGGGGCAGTACGGGGCACAGATACGCAGTATTTT. The V gene is TRBV7-9, the J gene TRBJ2-3, with 8 bases matching TRBD2. The CDR3 is made up of 17 amino acids. V dropped 4 bases and J dropped 1; count of bases not matched to a gene: 10. The germline CDR1 and CDR2 sequences are SEHNR and FQNEAQ (reference sequence).

The J gene is TRBJ2-5, the V gene TRBV5-1; D not resolved. The germline gives CDR1 SGHRS, CDR2 YFSETQ. V lost 4 bases and J lost 5, with 12 bases in between. The CDR3 runs 13 residues. CDR3 nucleotide sequence: TGCGCCAGCAGCCCGTACGATTGGGAGACCCAGTACTTC. Its translation is CASSPYDWETQYF.

V and J are TRBV11-2 and TRBJ1-2; D gene uncertain. V was clipped by 1 base and J by 6 bases, with 9 bases between them. This CDR3 spans 13 amino acids. Germline CDR1 and CDR2: SGHAT and FQNNGV. The CDR3: CASSLVFGDGYTF. The CDR3 region has the DNA TGTGCCAGCAGCTTAGTTTTTGGGGATGGCTACACCTTC.

The CDR3 DNA sequence: TGTGCCTGGGCGGGACAGGGAACCTCTGGGGCCAACGTCCTGACTTTC. Translated: CAWAGQGTSGANVLTF. The V call is TRBV30, the J call TRBJ2-6; 9 bases agree with TRBD1. Germline V CDR1 and CDR2: GTSNPN, SVGIG (reference sequence). The CDR3 covers 16 residues. V was clipped by 5 bases and J by 0 bases; unmatched bases: 5.

The chain is built from TRBV9 and TRBJ2-1; D remains unclear. V was clipped by 0 bases and J by 6 bases, with 16 bases between them. The CDR3 runs 16 residues. The V gene's germline CDR1 is SGDLS and CDR2 YYNGEE. In nucleotides, the CDR3 is TGTGCCAGCAGCGTAGCTATAGTGGCACTACTCAATGAGCAGTTCTTC. It codes for CASSVAIVALLNEQFF.

V gene TRBV2 combines with J gene TRBJ1-1; D ambiguous. The CDR3 is 11 amino acids. CDR1 is SNHLY, CDR2 FYNNEI, per germline. The germline V and J ends were trimmed by 6 bases and 5 bases, with 7 bases remaining between them. In DNA form, the CDR3 reads TGTGCCAGCAGGGAATCGACTGAAGCTTTCTTT. Translation: CASRESTEAFF. Supplemented by reference TRBV2 and TRBJ1-1, the full variable domain reads EPEVTQTPSHQVTQMGQEVILRCVPISNHLYFYWYRQILGQKVEFLVSFYNNEISEKSEIFDDQFSVERPDGSNFTLKIRSTKLEDSAMYFCASRESTEAFFGQGTRLTVV.

This rearrangement joins TRBV7-2 to TRBJ2-3; the D gene could be TRBD1 or TRBD2 (5 bases each). V shed 4 bases and J shed 2 bases, with 13 bases lying between them. The germline V gene encodes CDR1 SGHTA and CDR2 FQGNSA. The CDR3 length is 15 residues. The CDR3 bases are TGTGCCAGCAGCTACCCCGGGACCAACACAGATACGCAGTATTTT. As protein: CASSYPGTNTDTQYF.

This clonotype was seen many times. This chain links TRBV29-1 with TRBJ1-1, with a weak D call TRBD1 (6 bases). The CDR3 totals 12 residues. Germline CDR1 and CDR2: SQVTM and ANQGSEA. Trimming pared 4 bases from V and 4 bases from J, leaving 10 bases between. The CDR3 sequence: CSVGRGGTEAFF. The DNA for the CDR3 is TGCAGCGTTGGAAGGGGGGGCACTGAAGCTTTCTTT. Full variable domain (outside the CDR3, taken from reference TRBV29-1 and TRBJ1-1): SAVISQKPSRDICQRGTSLTIQCQVDSQVTMMFWYRQQPGQSLTLIATANQGSEATYESGFVIDKFPISRPNLTFSTLTVSNMSPEDSSIYLCSVGRGGTEAFFGQGTRLTVV.

There are a few counts of this clonotype. This rearrangement joins TRBV2 to TRBJ2-4, with D hard to call. Trimming left V 1 base short and J 6 bases short, with 10 bases between. The CDR3 loop spans 14 amino acids. CDR1 SNHLY and CDR2 FYNNEI come from the germline V gene. The CDR3 DNA follows: TGTGCCAGCAGTGAAGTAGGGTCTCTAAACATTCAGTACTTC. It specifies CASSEVGSLNIQYF. Using reference TRBV2 and TRBJ2-4 for the parts outside the CDR3, the full variable domain is EPEVTQTPSHQVTQMGQEVILRCVPISNHLYFYWYRQILGQKVEFLVSFYNNEISEKSEIFDDQFSVERPDGSNFTLKIRSTKLEDSAMYFCASSEVGSLNIQYFGAGTRLSVL.

The chain carries TRBV15 and TRBJ1-2; no reliable D call. V was shortened by 0 bases and J by 4 bases, with 18 bases between the two germline ends. CDR1 LNHNV and CDR2 YYDKDF come from the germline V gene (reference sequence). The CDR3 sequence is 17 residues long. CDR3 DNA sequence: TGTGCCACCAGCAGAGATAGTCGTGAGGGCCAGAGCTATGGCTACACCTTC. Residues: CATSRDSREGQSYGYTF.

The chain couples TRBV27 to TRBJ1-5; D is unresolved. V was trimmed by 4 bases and J by 3 bases, leaving 7 bases between them. Germline values: CDR1 MNHEY, CDR2 SMNVEV (reference sequence). The CDR3 extends over 13 amino acids. The DNA of the CDR3 is TGTGCCAGCAGTTGGGGTTACAATCAGCCCCAGCATTTT. It yields the protein CASSWGYNQPQHF.

This clonotype was recorded once. This chain joins TRBV7-2 and TRBJ2-2; 8 nucleotides match TRBD2. The J segment lost 4 bases and the V segment lost 3 bases, leaving 4 bases of the junction unmatched. Germline lookup yields CDR1 SGHTA and CDR2 FQGNSA. The length of the CDR3 is 15 residues. Here the CDR3 reads CASSFPSGGTGELFF. The CDR3 region has the DNA TGTGCCAGCAGCTTTCCGAGCGGGGGCACCGGGGAGCTGTTTTTT.